The present entry profiles one TCR beta chain with its context. What it binds is unknown. Each diagnosis was grounded in clinical symptoms, serum thyroxine and TRAb, thyroid ultrasound, and orbital computed tomography. RNA transcripts provided the source from which TCR beta CDR3 regions were amplified. With the HTBI primer set, the TCR CDR3 went through a first round of RT-PCR. TCRdb reprocessed the multiplex PCR reads with MiXCR, giving one entry per CDR3 protein. The sample includes about 700,000 distinct CDR3 sequences, over 40% of them seen just once. The J segment lost 5 bases and the V segment lost 4 bases, leaving 10 bases of the junction unmatched. The CDR3 sequence is 14 residues long. Per the germline V gene, CDR1 is DFQATT and CDR2 is SNEGSKA (reference sequence). The data were obtained in a study of T cells in Graves' hyperthyroidism and ophthalmopathy. The study's findings and limits: Model output signaled ophthalmopathy a median 6.5 months ahead of onset. A model of 13 V-J features distinguished ophthalmopathy from stable hyperthyroidism. Expanded thyroid clonotypes (above 0.001) were mostly also found in blood.

This TCR was recovered from an adult man with Graves' disease, either hyperthyroidism or ophthalmopathy (not recorded which). J is TRBJ2-7 and V is TRBV20-1; 8 bases agree with TRBD1. The sequenced sample was peripheral blood or thyroid tissue (not recorded which). The CDR3 spells CSATGQGISHEQYF. DNA for the CDR3: TGCAGTGCTACCGGACAGGGAATTTCCCACGAGCAGTACTTC.